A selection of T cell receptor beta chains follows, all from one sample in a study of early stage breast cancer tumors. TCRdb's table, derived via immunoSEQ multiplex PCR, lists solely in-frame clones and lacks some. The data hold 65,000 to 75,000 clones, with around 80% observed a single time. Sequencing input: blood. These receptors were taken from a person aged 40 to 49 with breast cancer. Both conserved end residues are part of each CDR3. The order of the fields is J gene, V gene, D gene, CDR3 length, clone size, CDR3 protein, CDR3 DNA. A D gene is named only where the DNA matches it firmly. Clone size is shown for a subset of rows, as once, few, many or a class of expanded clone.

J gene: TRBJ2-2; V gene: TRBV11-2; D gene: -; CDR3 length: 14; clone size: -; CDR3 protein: CASSLVRDGGELFF; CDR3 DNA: TGTGCCAGCAGCTTAGTGCGGGATGGTGGGGAGCTGTTTTTT
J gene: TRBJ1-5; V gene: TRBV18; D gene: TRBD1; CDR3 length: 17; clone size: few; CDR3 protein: CASTGTGGSPSNQPQHF; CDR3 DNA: TGTGCCAGCACCGGGACAGGGGGTTCCCCTAGCAATCAGCCCCAGCATTTT
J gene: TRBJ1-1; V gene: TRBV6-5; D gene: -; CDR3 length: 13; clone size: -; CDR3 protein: CASSYGGDTEAFF; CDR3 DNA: TGTGCCAGCAGTTACGGCGGAGACACTGAAGCTTTCTTT
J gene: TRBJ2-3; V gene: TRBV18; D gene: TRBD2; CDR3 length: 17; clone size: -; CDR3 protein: CASSPRVREGWADTQYF; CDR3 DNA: TGTGCCAGCTCACCACGGGTGCGGGAGGGTTGGGCAGATACGCAGTATTTT
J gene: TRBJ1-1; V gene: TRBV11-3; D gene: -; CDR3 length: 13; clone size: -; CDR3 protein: CASSNGMNTEAFF; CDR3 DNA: TGTGCCAGCAGCAACGGGATGAACACTGAAGCTTTCTTT
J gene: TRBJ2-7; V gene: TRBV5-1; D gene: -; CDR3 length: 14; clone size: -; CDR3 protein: CASSLVEISYEQYF; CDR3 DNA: TGCGCCAGCAGCTTGGTAGAGATCTCCTACGAGCAGTACTTC
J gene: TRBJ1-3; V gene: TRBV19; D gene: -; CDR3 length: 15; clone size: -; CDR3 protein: CASTGERGSGNTIYF; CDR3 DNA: TGTGCCAGTACCGGCGAGAGGGGCTCTGGAAACACCATATATTTT
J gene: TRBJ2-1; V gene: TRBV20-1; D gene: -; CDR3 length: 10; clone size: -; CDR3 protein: CSGLDNEQFF; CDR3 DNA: TGCAGTGGACTCGACAATGAGCAGTTCTTC
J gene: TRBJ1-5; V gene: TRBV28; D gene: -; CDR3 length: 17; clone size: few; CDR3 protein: CASSLKFEGLGNQPQHF; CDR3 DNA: TGTGCCAGCAGTTTAAAGTTCGAGGGGTTGGGCAATCAGCCCCAGCATTTT
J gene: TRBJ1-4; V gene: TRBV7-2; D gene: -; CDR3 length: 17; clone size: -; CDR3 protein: CASSSQKVRATNEKLFF; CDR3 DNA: TGTGCCAGCAGCTCCCAGAAGGTCCGTGCAACTAATGAAAAACTGTTTTTT
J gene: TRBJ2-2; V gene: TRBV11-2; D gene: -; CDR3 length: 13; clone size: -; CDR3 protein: CASSSSGVGELFF; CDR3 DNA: TGTGCCAGCAGCTCCTCAGGGGTCGGGGAGCTGTTTTTT
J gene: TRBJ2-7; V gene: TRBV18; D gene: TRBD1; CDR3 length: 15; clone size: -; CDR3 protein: CASSPRGQSKYEQYF; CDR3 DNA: TGTGCCAGCTCACCAAGGGGACAGTCTAAATACGAGCAGTACTTC
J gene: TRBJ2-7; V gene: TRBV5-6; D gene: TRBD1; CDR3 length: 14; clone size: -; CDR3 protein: CASSLGDRGYEQYF; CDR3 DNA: TGTGCCAGCAGCTTAGGGGACAGGGGCTACGAGCAGTACTTC
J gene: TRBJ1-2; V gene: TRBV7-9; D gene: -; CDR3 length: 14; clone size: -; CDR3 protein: CASSPRLENYGYTF; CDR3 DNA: TGTGCCAGCAGCCCCCGGCTGGAAAACTATGGCTACACCTTC
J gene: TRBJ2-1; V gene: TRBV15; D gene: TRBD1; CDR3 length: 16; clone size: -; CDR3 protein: CATSRGQVASYNEQFF; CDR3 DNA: TGTGCCACCAGCCGGGGACAGGTAGCCTCCTACAATGAGCAGTTCTTC
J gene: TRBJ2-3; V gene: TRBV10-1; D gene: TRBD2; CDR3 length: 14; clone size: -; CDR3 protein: CASSRSTSEDTQYF; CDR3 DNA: TGCGCCAGCAGTCGAAGTACTAGCGAAGATACGCAGTATTTT
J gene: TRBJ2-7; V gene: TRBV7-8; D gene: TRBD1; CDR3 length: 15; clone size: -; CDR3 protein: CASSFDRGPPYEQYF; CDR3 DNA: TGTGCCAGCAGCTTTGACAGGGGCCCTCCCTACGAGCAGTACTTC
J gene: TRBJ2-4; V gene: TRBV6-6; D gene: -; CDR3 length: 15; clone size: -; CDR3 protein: CASSLPRGAKNIQYF; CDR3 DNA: TGTGCCAGCAGTTTACCGAGGGGAGCCAAAAACATTCAGTACTTC
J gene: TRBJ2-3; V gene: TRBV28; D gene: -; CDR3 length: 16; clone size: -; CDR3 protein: CASTQVRLASTDTQYF; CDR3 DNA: TGTGCCAGCACCCAAGTAAGGCTAGCTAGCACAGATACGCAGTATTTT
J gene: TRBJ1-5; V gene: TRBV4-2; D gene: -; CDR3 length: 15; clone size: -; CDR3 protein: CASSQGTATNQPQHF; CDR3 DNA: TGTGCCAGCAGCCAGGGGACGGCTACCAATCAGCCCCAGCATTTT
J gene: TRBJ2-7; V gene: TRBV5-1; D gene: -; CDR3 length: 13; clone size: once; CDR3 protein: CASSYGTGHEQYF; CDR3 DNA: TGCGCCAGCAGCTATGGGACCGGCCACGAGCAGTACTTC
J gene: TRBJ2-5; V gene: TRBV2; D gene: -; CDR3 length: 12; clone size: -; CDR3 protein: CASSDQGETQYF; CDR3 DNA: TGTGCCAGCAGTGATCAGGGAGAGACCCAGTACTTC
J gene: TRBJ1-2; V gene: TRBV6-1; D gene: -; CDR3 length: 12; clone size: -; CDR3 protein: CASTPRDHGYTF; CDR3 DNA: TGTGCCAGCACCCCAAGGGACCATGGCTACACCTTC
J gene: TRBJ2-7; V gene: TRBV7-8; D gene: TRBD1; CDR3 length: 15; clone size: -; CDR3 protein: CASSLVGQGPYEQYF; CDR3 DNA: TGTGCCAGCAGCTTAGTGGGACAGGGACCCTACGAGCAGTACTTC
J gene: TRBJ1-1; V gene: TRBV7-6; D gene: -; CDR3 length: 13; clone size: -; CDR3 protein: CASSPQEATEAFF; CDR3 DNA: TGTGCCAGCAGCCCCCAGGAGGCCACTGAAGCTTTCTTT
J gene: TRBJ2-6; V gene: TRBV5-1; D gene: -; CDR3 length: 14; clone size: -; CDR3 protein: CATAPSPGANVLTF; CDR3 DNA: TGCGCCACCGCCCCCAGTCCCGGGGCCAACGTCCTGACTTTC
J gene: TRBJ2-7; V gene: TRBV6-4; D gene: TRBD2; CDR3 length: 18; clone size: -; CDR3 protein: CASSAPTGRTSGNYEQYF; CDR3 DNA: TGTGCCAGCAGCGCCCCGACTGGGAGGACTAGCGGAAACTACGAGCAGTACTTC
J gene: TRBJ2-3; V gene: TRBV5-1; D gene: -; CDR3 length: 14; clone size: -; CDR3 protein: CASSLPDAEDTQYF; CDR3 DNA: TGCGCCAGCAGCTTGCCCGACGCGGAAGATACGCAGTATTTT
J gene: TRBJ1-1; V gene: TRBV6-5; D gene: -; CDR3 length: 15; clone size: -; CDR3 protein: CASKHVTGRNTEAFF; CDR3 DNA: TGTGCCAGCAAACACGTGACAGGTCGGAACACTGAAGCTTTCTTT
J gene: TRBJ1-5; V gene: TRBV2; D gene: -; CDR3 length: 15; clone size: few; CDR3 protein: CASSEVRGRNQPQHF; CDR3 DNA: TGTGCCAGCAGTGAAGTCAGGGGCCGTAATCAGCCCCAGCATTTT
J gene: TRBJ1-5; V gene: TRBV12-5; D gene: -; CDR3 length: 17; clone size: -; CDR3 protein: CASGLADFTGTNQPQHF; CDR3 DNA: TGTGCTAGTGGTTTGGCCGACTTTACAGGGACGAATCAGCCCCAGCATTTT
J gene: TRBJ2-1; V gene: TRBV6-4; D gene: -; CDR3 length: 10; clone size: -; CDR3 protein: CASTRGEQFF; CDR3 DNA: TGTGCCAGCACTCGGGGGGAGCAGTTCTTC